This T cell receptor (beta chain) emerged from a study of T cells in Graves' hyperthyroidism and ophthalmopathy. This clonotype was found many times. What it binds is not known. Between the trimmed V and J ends, which lost 2 bases and 3 bases, there was a span of 17 bases. Looked up from germline, CDR1 is MNHEY and CDR2 is SVGEGT. CDR3 length: 16 residues. Study-level results: A 13 V-J signature model discriminated ophthalmopathy versus stable hyperthyroidism. Most thyroid clonotypes that were expanded above 0.001 also turned up in blood. Ophthalmopathy was identified by the model a median 6.5 months ahead of onset.

RNA transcripts provided the source from which TCR beta CDR3 regions were amplified. HTBI primers drove first-round RT-PCR of the TCR CDR3. TCRdb itself ran the multiplex PCR reads through MiXCR, one entry per CDR3 protein. The data hold under 600,000 distinct CDR3 sequences, with around 16% observed a single time. Exclusion followed for patients with uncontrolled infection, other autoimmune disease, pregnancy or lactation. The rearrangement uses TRBV6-2 or TRBV6-3 and TRBJ2-7; D gene ambiguous. Sequenced sample: blood. The sequence came from a woman aged 40 to 50 with Graves' ophthalmopathy. The CDR3 region is CASSYRLAYGYYEQYF. The CDR3 coding sequence is TGTGCCAGCAGTTACCGACTGGCCTACGGTTACTACGAGCAGTACTTC.